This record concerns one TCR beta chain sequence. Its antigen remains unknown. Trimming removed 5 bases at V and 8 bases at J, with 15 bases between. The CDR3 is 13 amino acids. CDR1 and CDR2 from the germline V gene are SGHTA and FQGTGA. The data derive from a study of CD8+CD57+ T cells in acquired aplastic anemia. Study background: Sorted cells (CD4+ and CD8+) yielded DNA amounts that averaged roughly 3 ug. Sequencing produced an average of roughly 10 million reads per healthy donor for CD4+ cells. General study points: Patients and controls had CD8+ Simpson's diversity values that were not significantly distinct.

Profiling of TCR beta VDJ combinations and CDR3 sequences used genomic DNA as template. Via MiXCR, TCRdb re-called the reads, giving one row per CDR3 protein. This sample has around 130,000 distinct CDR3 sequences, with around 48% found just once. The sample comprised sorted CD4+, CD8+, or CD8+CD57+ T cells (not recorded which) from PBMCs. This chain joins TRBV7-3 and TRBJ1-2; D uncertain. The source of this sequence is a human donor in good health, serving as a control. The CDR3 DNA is TGTGCCAGCAGCGCGGGAAGTTTGGGAGGCTACACCTTC. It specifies CASSAGSLGGYTF.